This T cell receptor (beta chain) stems from a study of response to subunit inactivated influenza vaccine (dated by TCRdb to between 2018 and 2020). With regard to the full study: The study used deep quantitative T cell receptor repertoire profiling to track responses to a trivalent subunit inactivated influenza vaccine. What the work shows at the level of the full study, not this receptor alone: According to the authors, only a limited number of new T cells may be recruited by each seasonal influenza vaccination.

Taken from the germline V gene (reference sequence), the CDR1 and CDR2 loops are DFQATT and SNEGSKA. The CDR3 numbers 15 residues from cysteine through phenylalanine. This entry keeps only the CDR3 DNA: 45 bases, framed from base 1. This clonotype has a handful of counts. It lacks a known antigen. Compared with germline, one end of the junction differs, possibly owing to a read error. Libraries came from RT-PCR. The sequencer was an Illumina HiSeq 2500. Using fastp at Q25 and MiXCR, TCRdb reprocessed the public reads and kept productive beta chains. CDR3 protein duplicates are merged, each entry listing the most common genes and DNA. This sample holds 650,000 to 800,000 distinct CDR3 sequences; roughly 14% were observed only once. Clones ranked in the top ten supply roughly 6.4% of the sample.

The source was PBMCs from blood, collected 14 to 15 days before vaccination. Here the chain combines TRBV20-1 and TRBJ2-3; the central 10 bases match TRBD1. This receptor was identified in a man over 45 who received an inactivated influenza vaccine. Donor details come from another sample of the same person, matched by shared clones. The CDR3 reads as follows: CSARAGTGGTDTQYF. The bases read TGCAGTGCCAGAGCCGGGACAGGGGGCACAGATACGCAGTATTTT.